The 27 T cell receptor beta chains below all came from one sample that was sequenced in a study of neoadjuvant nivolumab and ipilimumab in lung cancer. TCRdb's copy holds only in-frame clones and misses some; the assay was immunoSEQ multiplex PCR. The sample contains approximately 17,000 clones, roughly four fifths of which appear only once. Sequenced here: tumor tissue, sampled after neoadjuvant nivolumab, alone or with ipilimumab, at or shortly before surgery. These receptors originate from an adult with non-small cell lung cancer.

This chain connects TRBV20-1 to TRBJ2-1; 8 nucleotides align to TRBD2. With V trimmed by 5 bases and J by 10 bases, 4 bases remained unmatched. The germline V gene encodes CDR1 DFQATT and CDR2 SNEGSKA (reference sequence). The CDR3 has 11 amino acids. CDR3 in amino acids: CSARGGREQFF. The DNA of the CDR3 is TGCAGTGCTCGCGGGGGGCGGGAGCAGTTCTTC.

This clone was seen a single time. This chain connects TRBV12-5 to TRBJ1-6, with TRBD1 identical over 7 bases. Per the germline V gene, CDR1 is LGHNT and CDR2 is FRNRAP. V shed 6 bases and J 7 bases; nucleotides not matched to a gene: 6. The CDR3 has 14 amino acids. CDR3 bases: TGTGCTAGTGGCAGGGGGTTAGACAATTCACCCCTCCACTTT. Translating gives CASGRGLDNSPLHF. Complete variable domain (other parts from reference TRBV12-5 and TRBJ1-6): DARVTQTPRHKVTEMGQEVTMRCQPILGHNTVFWYRQTMMQGLELLAYFRNRAPLDDSGMPKDRFSAEMPDATLATLKIQPSEPRDSAVYFCASGRGLDNSPLHFGNGTRLTVT.

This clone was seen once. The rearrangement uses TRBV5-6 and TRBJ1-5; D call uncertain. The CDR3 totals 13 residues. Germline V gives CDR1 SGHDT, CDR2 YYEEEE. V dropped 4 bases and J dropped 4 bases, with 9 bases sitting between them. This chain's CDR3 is CASSTGRNQPQHF. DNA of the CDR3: TGTGCCAGCAGCACCGGACGGAATCAGCCCCAGCATTTT.

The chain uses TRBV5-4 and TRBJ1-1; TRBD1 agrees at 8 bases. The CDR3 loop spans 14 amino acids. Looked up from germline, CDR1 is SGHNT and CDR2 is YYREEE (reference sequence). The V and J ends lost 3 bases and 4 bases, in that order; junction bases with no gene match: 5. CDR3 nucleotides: TGTGCCAGCAGCTACGGACAGGGCGGCACTGAAGCTTTCTTT. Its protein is CASSYGQGGTEAFF.

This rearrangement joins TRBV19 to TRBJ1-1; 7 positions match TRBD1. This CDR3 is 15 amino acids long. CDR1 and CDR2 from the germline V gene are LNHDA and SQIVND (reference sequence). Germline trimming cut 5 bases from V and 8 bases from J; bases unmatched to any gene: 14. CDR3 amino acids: CASSVPRTGGGEAFF. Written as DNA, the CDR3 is TGTGCCAGTAGTGTACCGAGGACAGGTGGGGGGGAAGCTTTCTTT.

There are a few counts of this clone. CDR3 sequence reads: CASSLGTSVDYEQYF. CDR3 sequence (DNA): TGTGCCAGCAGCCTAGGGACTAGCGTTGACTACGAGCAGTACTTC. The chain joins TRBV7-2 to TRBJ2-7, with TRBD2 matching over 10 bases. The CDR3 totals 15 residues. V was clipped by 5 bases and J by 3 bases; unmatched bases: 7. The V gene's germline CDR1 is SGHTA and CDR2 FQGNSA.

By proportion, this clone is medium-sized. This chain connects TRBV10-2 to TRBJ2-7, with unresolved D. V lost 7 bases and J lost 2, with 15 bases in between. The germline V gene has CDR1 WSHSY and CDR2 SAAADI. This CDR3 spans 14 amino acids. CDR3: CASTDSVPTYEQYF. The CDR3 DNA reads TGCGCCAGCACCGATTCGGTACCAACCTACGAGCAGTACTTC.

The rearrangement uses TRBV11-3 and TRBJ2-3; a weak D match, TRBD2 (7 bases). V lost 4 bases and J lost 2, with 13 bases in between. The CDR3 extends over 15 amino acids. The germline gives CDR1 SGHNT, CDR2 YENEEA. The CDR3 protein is CASSSRGGDTDTQYF. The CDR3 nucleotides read TGTGCCAGCAGCTCCAGGGGAGGGGACACAGATACGCAGTATTTT.

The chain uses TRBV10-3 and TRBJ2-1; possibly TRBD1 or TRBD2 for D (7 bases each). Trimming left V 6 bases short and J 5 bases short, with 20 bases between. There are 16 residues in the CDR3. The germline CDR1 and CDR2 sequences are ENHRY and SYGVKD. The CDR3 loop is CAISRPGRGLDNEQFF. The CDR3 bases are TGTGCCATCAGCCGCCCAGGGAGGGGGCTAGACAATGAGCAGTTCTTC.

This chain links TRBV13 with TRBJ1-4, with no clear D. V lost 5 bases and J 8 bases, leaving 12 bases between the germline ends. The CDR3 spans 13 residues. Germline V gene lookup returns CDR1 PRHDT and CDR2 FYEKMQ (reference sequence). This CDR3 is CASSLRRREKLFF. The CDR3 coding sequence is TGTGCCAGCAGCCTTCGACGGAGGGAAAAACTGTTTTTT. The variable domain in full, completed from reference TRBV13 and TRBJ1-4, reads AAGVIQSPRHLIKEKRETATLKCYPIPRHDTVYWYQQGPGQDPQFLISFYEKMQSDKGSIPDRFSAQQFSDYHSELNMSSLELGDSALYFCASSLRRREKLFFGSGTQLSVL.

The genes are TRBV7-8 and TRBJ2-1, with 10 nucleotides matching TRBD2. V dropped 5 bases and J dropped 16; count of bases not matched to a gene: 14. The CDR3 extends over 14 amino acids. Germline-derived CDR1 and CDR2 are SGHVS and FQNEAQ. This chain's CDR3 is CASSLLDSGGPGFF. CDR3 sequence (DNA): TGTGCCAGCAGCCTACTTGATAGCGGGGGGCCGGGATTCTTC.

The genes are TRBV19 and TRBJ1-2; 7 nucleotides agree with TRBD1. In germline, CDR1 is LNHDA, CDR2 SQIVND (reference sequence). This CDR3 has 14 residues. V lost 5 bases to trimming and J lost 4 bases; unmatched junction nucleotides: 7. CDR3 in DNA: TGTGCCAGTAGTCCATCGGGACAGATCTATGGCTACACCTTC. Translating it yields CASSPSGQIYGYTF. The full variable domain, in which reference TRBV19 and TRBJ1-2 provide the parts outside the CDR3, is DGGITQSPKYLFRKEGQNVTLSCEQNLNHDAMYWYRQDPGQGLRLIYYSQIVNDFQKGDIAEGYSVSREKKESFPLTVTSAQKNPTAFYLCASSPSGQIYGYTFGSGTRLTVV.

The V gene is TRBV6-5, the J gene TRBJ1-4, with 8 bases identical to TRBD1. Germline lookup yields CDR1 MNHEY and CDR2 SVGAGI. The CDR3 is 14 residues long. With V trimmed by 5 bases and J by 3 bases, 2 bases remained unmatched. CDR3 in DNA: TGTGCCAGCAGTGGACAGGGTCCTAATGAAAAACTGTTTTTT. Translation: CASSGQGPNEKLFF.

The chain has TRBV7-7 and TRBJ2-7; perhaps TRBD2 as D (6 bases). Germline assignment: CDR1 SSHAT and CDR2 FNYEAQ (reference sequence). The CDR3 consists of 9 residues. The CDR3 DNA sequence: TGTGCTAGCGGCTACGAGCAGTACTTC. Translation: CASGYEQYF.

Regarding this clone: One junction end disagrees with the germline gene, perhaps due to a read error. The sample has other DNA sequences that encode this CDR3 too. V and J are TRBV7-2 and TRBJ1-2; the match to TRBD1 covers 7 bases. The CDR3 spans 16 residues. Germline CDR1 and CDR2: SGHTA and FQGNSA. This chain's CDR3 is CASSFGSNDRVNGYTF. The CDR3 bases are TGTGCCAGCAGCTTCGGCTCGAATGACAGGGTCAATGGTTACACCTTC.

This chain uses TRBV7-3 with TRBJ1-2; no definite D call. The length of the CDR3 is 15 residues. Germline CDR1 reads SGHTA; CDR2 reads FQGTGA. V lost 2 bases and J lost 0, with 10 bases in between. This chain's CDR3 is CASSLDIKPNYGYTF. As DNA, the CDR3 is TGTGCCAGCAGCTTAGATATAAAGCCTAACTATGGCTACACCTTC. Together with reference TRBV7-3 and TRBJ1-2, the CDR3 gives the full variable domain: GAGVSQTPSNKVTEKGKYVELRCDPISGHTALYWYRQSLGQGPEFLIYFQGTGAADDSGLPNDRFFAVRPEGSVSTLKIQRTERGDSAVYLCASSLDIKPNYGYTFGSGTRLTVV.

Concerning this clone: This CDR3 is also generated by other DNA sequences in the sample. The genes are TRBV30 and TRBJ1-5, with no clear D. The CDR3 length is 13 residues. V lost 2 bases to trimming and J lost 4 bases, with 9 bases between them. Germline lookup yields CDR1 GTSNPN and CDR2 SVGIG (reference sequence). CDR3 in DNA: TGTGCCTGGAGTCCTGATTCAAATCAGCCCCAGCATTTT. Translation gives CAWSPDSNQPQHF. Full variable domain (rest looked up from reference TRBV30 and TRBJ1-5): SQTIHQWPATLVQPVGSPLSLECTVEGTSNPNLYWYRQAAGRGLQLLFYSVGIGQISSEVPQNLSASRPQDRQFILSSKKLLLSDSGFYLCAWSPDSNQPQHFGDGTRLSIL.

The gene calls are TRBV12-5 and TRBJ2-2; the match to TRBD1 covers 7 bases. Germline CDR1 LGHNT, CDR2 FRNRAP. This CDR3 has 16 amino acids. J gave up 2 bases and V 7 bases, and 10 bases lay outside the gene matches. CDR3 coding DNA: TGTGCTAGTGAGTTGGGAACAGGGGCTAACACCGGGGAGCTGTTTTTT. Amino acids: CASELGTGANTGELFF.

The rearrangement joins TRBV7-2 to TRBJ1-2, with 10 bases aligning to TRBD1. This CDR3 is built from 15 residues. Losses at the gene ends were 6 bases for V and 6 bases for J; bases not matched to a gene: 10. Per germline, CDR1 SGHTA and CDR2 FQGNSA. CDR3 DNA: TGTGCCAGCAGTTTACCCCCGGGACAGGGGCATGGCTACACCTTC. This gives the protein CASSLPPGQGHGYTF.

Here the CDR3 reads CASSPPVDSYEQYF. The CDR3 coding sequence is TGTGCCAGCTCACCACCAGTCGACTCCTACGAGCAGTACTTC. This chain joins TRBV18 and TRBJ2-7; no definite D call. The ends were cut back, 0 bases at V and 0 bases at J, with 6 bases in the middle. Germline CDR1 and CDR2: KGHSH and LQKENI. The CDR3 runs 14 residues.

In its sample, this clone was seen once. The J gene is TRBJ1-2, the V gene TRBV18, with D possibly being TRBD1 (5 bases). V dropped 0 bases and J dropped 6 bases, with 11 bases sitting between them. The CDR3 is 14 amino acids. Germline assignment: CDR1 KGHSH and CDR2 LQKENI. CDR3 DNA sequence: TGTGCCAGCTCACCACCATCCAGGGACGATGGCTACACCTTC. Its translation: CASSPPSRDDGYTF.

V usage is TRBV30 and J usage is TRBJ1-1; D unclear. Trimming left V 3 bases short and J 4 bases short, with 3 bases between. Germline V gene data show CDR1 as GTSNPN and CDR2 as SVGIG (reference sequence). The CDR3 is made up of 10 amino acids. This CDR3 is CAWRGTEAFF. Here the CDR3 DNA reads TGTGCCTGGAGGGGCACTGAAGCTTTCTTT.

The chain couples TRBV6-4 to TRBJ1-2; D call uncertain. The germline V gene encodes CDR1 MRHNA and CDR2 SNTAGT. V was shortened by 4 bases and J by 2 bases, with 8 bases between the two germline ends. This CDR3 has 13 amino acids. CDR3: CASSVDGNYGYTF. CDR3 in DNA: TGTGCCAGCAGTGTAGATGGGAACTATGGCTACACCTTC.

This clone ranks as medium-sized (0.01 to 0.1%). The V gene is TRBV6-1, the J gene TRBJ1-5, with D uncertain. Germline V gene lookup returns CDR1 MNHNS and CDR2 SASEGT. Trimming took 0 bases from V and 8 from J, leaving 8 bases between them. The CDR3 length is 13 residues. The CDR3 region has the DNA TGTGCCAGCAGTGAAGCTCTTGGGGAGCCCCAGCATTTT. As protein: CASSEALGEPQHF.

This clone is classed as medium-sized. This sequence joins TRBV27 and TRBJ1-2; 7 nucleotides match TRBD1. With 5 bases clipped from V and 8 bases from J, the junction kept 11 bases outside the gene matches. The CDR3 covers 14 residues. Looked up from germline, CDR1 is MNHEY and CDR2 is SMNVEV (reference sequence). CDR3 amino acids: CASSPLTGTRGYTF. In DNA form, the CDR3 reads TGTGCCAGCAGTCCTCTGACAGGGACAAGGGGCTACACCTTC.

The CDR3 DNA sequence: TGTGCCAGCAGCCACTCGCCTCGGAAAACGGACAGGCCCACAGATACGCAGTATTTT. Protein sequence: CASSHSPRKTDRPTDTQYF. The V gene is TRBV4-2, the J gene TRBJ2-3, with 7 bases lining up with TRBD1. The ends lost 3 bases at V and 2 bases at J; junction bases unmatched: 17. This CDR3 has 19 residues. Germline V CDR1 and CDR2: LGHNA, YNFKEQ.

The CDR3 DNA sequence: TGTGCCAGCAGCAGTACGGGACCGCCTCTTAACAATGAGCAGTTCTTC. Protein product: CASSSTGPPLNNEQFF. The chain carries TRBV7-2 and TRBJ2-1; the D call may be TRBD1 or TRBD2 (5 bases each). The V end lost 5 bases, the J end lost 5 bases, and 19 bases lay between the germline ends. The CDR3 sequence is 16 residues long. The germline gives CDR1 SGHTA, CDR2 FQGNSA.